The entry below describes one TCR beta chain. No cognate antigen has been identified for it. Base qualities are not provided; no much larger clone lies one nucleotide away. In total, approximately 610 healthy bone marrow donors made up the cohort. All cohort members were sampled while nominally healthy, although unrecorded immune exposures were likely present. The donor was CMV seronegative and was included in the group of a few hundred seronegative cohort members. A peripheral blood sample was collected from each donor, and TCR beta sequencing was performed on peripheral blood mononuclear cells. The Qiagen DNeasy Blood Extraction Kit was used to extract genomic DNA from the blood cell samples. This sample is drawn from a study of cytomegalovirus exposure and HLA in healthy donors (dated by TCRdb to about 2017). Looking at the study overall: In an earlier analysis of some 550 of the donors, 250 to 350 Gb of sequence data and 90 million to 130 million unique TCR beta sequences from roughly 180 million T cells were reported. Roughly 300 gigabases of sequencing data and roughly 90 million unique TCR sequences were included in an early release covering roughly 600 HLA-typed donors. Of the roughly 390 genotyped donors, roughly 80% fell in the genetic ancestry cluster associated with self-reported Caucasian donors. The study was designed to test whether signatures of past pathogen exposure could be identified by cataloging public T cell receptors. The T cell repertoires of several hundred subjects were profiled by immunosequencing and related to cytomegalovirus serostatus. Besides the first cohort of about 730 subjects, a separate validation cohort made up of roughly 120 different subjects was used. To predict cytomegalovirus infection status, the study brought together high-throughput TCR immunosequencing, statistical association of individual TCRs with disease status, and machine learning. In a later analysis, previously published TCR beta repertoires from 550 to 700 donors were re-analyzed and high-resolution HLA genotyping was added so that TCR occurrence patterns could be studied. The later analysis used no new phenotypic data to find candidate immune exposures, relying instead on TCR beta sequences and their occurrence across donors. In an earlier analysis of 500 to 650 of the donors, high-throughput TCR beta sequencing was used to judge whether each TCR beta V gene segment behaved as functional or pseudogenic. Donor age, sex, ethnicity and CMV serostatus were compiled together with the repertoire data. A later genetic analysis took genome-wide SNP genotypes for about three fifths of the roughly 670 donors and used that subset as a discovery cohort. All discovery cohort repertoires had been generated on a single sequencing platform. HLA typing included class I and class II loci at four-digit resolution. The number of donors typed differed by locus, with about 629-640 for A, B, C, DRB1 and DQB1, 522 for DQA1, over 600 for DPA1, and around 460 for DPB1. Because of strong linkage in the cohort, roughly 5 DR-DQ haplotypes were treated as single units for association and clustering. Across around 400 genotyped donors of the cohort, an average of about 240,000 unique TCR beta nucleotide sequences per donor were sequenced, and around 20% of those sequences were non-productive.

General conclusions and limits of the study: In vitro tests confirmed that a few of the cytomegalovirus-associated TCR beta chains recognize cytomegalovirus antigens. In an earlier analysis of more than 500 of the donors, most TCR beta V segments appeared in productive rearrangements about 87% or about 30% of the time, broadly matching IMGT annotations. Immune exposure information for the cohort was limited to CMV serostatus. The study gave a list of 150 to 200 TCR beta chains associated with cytomegalovirus. The 87-base-pair reads could not distinguish some IMGT-functional V segments, including TRBV6-2 and TRBV6-3, so those segments were excluded. Because HLA typing was missing for some donors at each locus, association tests included only the typed subset. The classifier was reported to diagnose cytomegalovirus status with high specificity and sensitivity in both the original and validation cohorts. A later genetic analysis associated a missense DCLRE1C variant with V-gene and J-gene trimming of TCR beta chains, and an independent cohort replicated the association. A later analysis found that most CMV-associated TCR beta chains appeared HLA-restricted, with HLA associations seemingly driven largely by CMV exposure. Strong co-occurrence of HLA alleles, especially DR and DQ, made assigning TCR associations to individual alleles difficult. The authors suggested that the approach could potentially be extended to other disease states and immunological phenotypes. Presence/absence analyses assumed roughly uniform sequencing depth across donors, an assumption that may not hold. Compared with the roughly 670-donor mean, donors in an Asian-associated ancestry cluster had fewer N-insertions in productive TCRs, according to a later genetic analysis. Most TCR sequences were observed very rarely across donors, whereas some public TCRs were present in many individuals. In a later analysis, HLA-associated TCR beta chains were found to be more clonally expanded and to have lower generation probabilities than equally common non-associated chains. In a later analysis, some 18,000 TCR beta sequences were associated with specific HLA alleles at a false discovery rate of 0.05. Because counts were too low, roughly 18 rarely observed V segments, including chromosome 9 orphons, were left out of the earlier analysis of over 550 of the donors. In a later analysis, several top co-occurrence clusters were reported to appear linked to parvovirus B19, influenza, CMV and Epstein-Barr virus. Linkage disequilibrium might explain the correlated functional status among segregating V segments, but an unknown experimental factor could not be ruled out. A further reported finding was that TCR beta sequences accurately predicted the HLA-A and HLA-B alleles for most subjects in the first cohort. This cohort had only TCR beta chains sequenced, and the lack of alpha or paired-chain data limited which features could be detected. In a later analysis, TCR association rates were found to vary across HLA loci, with the most associated TCRs seen for DRB1 alleles and the fewest for HLA-C alleles. A cluster of highly shared sequence variants was judged likely to be a technical artifact of the sequencing pipeline.

Preparation of the library involved the immunoSEQ multiplex PCR assay. The multiplex PCR relied on a mix of 60 forward primers for TCR Vbeta segments and 13 reverse primers for TCR Jbeta segments. The CDR3 region of rearranged TCR beta genes was amplified from genomic DNA with a multiplex PCR assay. The Illumina HiSeq System was used to sequence the amplified TCR beta libraries as 87-base-pair reads. For the original study's pipeline: Across the roughly 600 repertoires, a later analysis counted 60 million to 90 million unique TCR beta chains, around 10 million of which were shared by at least two donors. To remove PCR and sequencing errors, raw reads were error-corrected and collapsed into unique sequences using a nearest-neighbor algorithm that merged closely related sequences. CDR3 sequences were aligned to IMGT reference sequences to assign V, D and J gene segments. Each retained sequence needed at least a six-nucleotide match to both a V gene segment and a J gene segment. A rearrangement was called productive if the CDR3 had no stop codons and remained in frame with V and J, and every other rearrangement was called non-productive. CDR3 was defined by IMGT convention, running from the second conserved V-encoded cysteine to the conserved J-encoded phenylalanine. In an earlier analysis of 587 of the donors, sequences lacking an unambiguous match to a single V gene segment were excluded. In an earlier analysis of 587 of the donors, V segments were called functional above 56.7% productive rearrangements and were called segregating when the between-donor standard deviation exceeded 5%. A statistical classification framework was developed to diagnose cytomegalovirus status using the catalog of TCR beta chain sequences. V and J gene assignment, in a later analysis, came from comparing TCR nucleotide sequences with IMGT/GENE-DB human TR gene sequences. A later analysis assigned CDR3 sequences and most-parsimonious VDJ recombination scenarios with the TCRdist pipeline. A later analysis defined each TCR beta chain by its CDR3 amino acid sequence plus V-gene family, and excluded reads lacking a unique V-gene family. In a later analysis, 450 to 600 highly shared, low-generation-probability nucleotide sequences were removed to address suspected cross-contamination and a sequencing artifact. In a later analysis, a clonal expansion index was calculated for each public chain from normalized within-repertoire ranks of inferred template counts. In a later analysis, generation probabilities were computed with a VDJ recombination model fitted to out-of-frame rearrangements, and the resulting probabilities were checked against IGoR. In a later analysis, TCR-TCR, TCR-HLA and TCR-CMV co-occurrence was scored with hypergeometric tests, and a repertoire-size bias correction was applied to TCR pairs. False discovery rates were estimated in a later analysis by permuting HLA or CMV assignments 20 times. A later analysis grouped co-occurring TCRs with DBSCAN, adding TCRdist sequence similarity when clustering within HLA-allele-positive subsets. Repertoires with fewer than 30,000 or more than 120,000 public chains were left out of co-occurrence clustering, as were several repertoires with anomalous nucleotide sharing. The clones in this table, taken by TCRdb from immuneACCESS, are in-frame only. Not every clone is retained; where verified, under half of the shortfall comes from an unresolved V gene, and the cause of the rest is unknown. That table furnishes V, J and clone size, whereas the DNA furnished D and trimming. In all, the sample holds about 150,000 clones, and around 80% of those were seen once. Together, the top ten hold around 2.2% of the sample.

From a lookup of the germline V gene, CDR1 and CDR2 are SGHTA and FQGNSA. Clipping removes 2 bases from V and 9 bases from J, with 8 as the unmatched junction base count. Including the terminal cysteine and phenylalanine, the CDR3 comprises 16 residues. Just the 48-base CDR3 DNA is kept, in frame starting at base 1. Sequencing used PBMCs. The chain uses TRBV7-2 and TRBJ2-1; 12 middle bases align to TRBD2. The clonotype comes from a man between 25 and 39 years old in good health and CMV-seronegative. The bases read TGTGCCAGCAGCTTAACCCTAGCGGGAGGGCACCGTGAGCAGTTCTTC. It translates to CASSLTLAGGHREQFF.